The next 20 T cell receptor beta chains were all read from a single sample in a study of PD-1 blockade in classical Hodgkin lymphoma. The data were produced by immunoSEQ multiplex PCR, yet TCRdb's version contains in-frame clones alone and is incomplete. Seen here are approximately 44,000 clones, approximately 71% observed once, and the top ten hold approximately 2.6%. Time point denoted: cycle 4 day 1 (C4D1), after five to seven weeks of nivolumab. Autologous stem cell transplantation was followed by relapse in every patient, and brentuximab vedotin exposure varied. Specimen: peripheral blood mononuclear cells (PBMCs), collected before the fourth cycle of nivolumab. These receptors were obtained from a human donor with classical Hodgkin lymphoma.

The rearrangement links TRBV7-6 to TRBJ2-3; 9 positions match TRBD2. This CDR3 spans 17 amino acids. Looked up from germline, CDR1 is SGHVS and CDR2 is FNYEAQ. The V segment lost 2 bases and the J segment 0 bases; nucleotides outside the gene matches: 6. The CDR3 nucleotides read TGTGCCAGCAGCTTATTAGCGGGGGCCCCTAGCACAGATACGCAGTATTTT. Encoded protein: CASSLLAGAPSTDTQYF.

J is TRBJ2-7 and V is TRBV7-8, with unresolved D. The CDR3 is 12 amino acids. CDR1 and CDR2 from the germline V gene are SGHVS and FQNEAQ. V was clipped by 4 bases and J by 0 bases, with 4 bases between them. CDR3 in DNA: TGTGCCAGCAGCTCGAGCTCCTACGAGCAGTACTTC. Its protein product is CASSSSSYEQYF.

This chain links TRBV28 with TRBJ2-3; TRBD2 aligns across 8 bases. CDR1 and CDR2 from the germline V gene are MDHEN and SYDVKM. V was clipped by 2 bases and J by 2 bases; unmatched bases: 3. CDR3 size: 15 residues. The CDR3 DNA sequence: TGTGCCAGCAGTTTACGGGGGGGCCTCACAGATACGCAGTATTTT. Amino acid sequence: CASSLRGGLTDTQYF.

This chain uses TRBV28 with TRBJ1-2; D is uncertain. Germline V gene sequence: CDR1 MDHEN, CDR2 SYDVKM. The CDR3 is 14 residues long. Trimming pared 6 bases from V and 0 bases from J, leaving 11 bases between. CDR3 DNA: TGTGCCAGCAGCCCCCCCCGAACTAACTATGGCTACACCTTC. Amino acid sequence: CASSPPRTNYGYTF.

The chain carries TRBV19 and TRBJ2-7; no definite D call. The germline gives CDR1 LNHDA, CDR2 SQIVND (reference sequence). The ends were cut back, 6 bases at V and 5 bases at J, with 11 bases in the middle. CDR3 length: 12 residues. The CDR3 sequence: CASSGQKDEQYF. In DNA, the CDR3 is TGTGCCAGTAGCGGGCAAAAGGACGAGCAGTACTTC.

The chain joins TRBV6-1 to TRBJ2-7; TRBD1 might be the D (5 bases). Per germline, CDR1 MNHNS and CDR2 SASEGT. The CDR3 has 13 amino acids. Trimming left V 6 bases short and J 1 base short, with 10 bases between. CDR3 nucleotide sequence: TGTGCCAGCAGAAGAACAGGTTCCTACGAGCAGTACTTC. Translated, it gives CASRRTGSYEQYF.

This chain connects TRBV7-6 to TRBJ1-1; D ambiguous. Germline-derived CDR1 and CDR2 are SGHVS and FNYEAQ. This CDR3 has 15 amino acids. Between the trimmed V and J ends, which lost 2 bases and 0 bases, there was a span of 10 bases. In DNA form, the CDR3 reads TGTGCCAGCAGCTTATCACCGGGGTTGAACACTGAAGCTTTCTTT. It translates to CASSLSPGLNTEAFF.

Only a few counts were recorded for this clone. The chain combines TRBV11-2 with TRBJ2-7; possible D gene TRBD2, 6 bases. V gave up 4 bases and J gave up 2 bases, with 21 bases separating them. This CDR3 region has 17 residues. Germline CDR1 and CDR2: SGHAT and FQNNGV. CDR3 sequence reads: CASSSGVTGTPAYEQYF. The CDR3 coding sequence is TGTGCCAGCAGCTCCGGAGTGACGGGGACTCCTGCCTACGAGCAGTACTTC.

By proportion, this clone is medium-sized. V gene TRBV29-1 combines with J gene TRBJ1-2; D gene ambiguous. Germline V CDR1 and CDR2: SQVTM, ANQGSEA. The CDR3 is made up of 13 amino acids. V was clipped by 7 bases and J by 7 bases, with 19 bases between them. The CDR3 loop reads CSGTLDGAIGYTF. Here the CDR3 DNA reads TGCAGCGGTACCCTCGACGGTGCTATTGGCTACACCTTC.

The rearrangement joins TRBV13 to TRBJ1-3; D gene uncertain. CDR1 and CDR2 from the germline V gene are PRHDT and FYEKMQ (reference sequence). The CDR3 has 12 amino acids. V dropped 1 base and J dropped 7 bases, with 5 bases sitting between them. CDR3 amino acids: CASSLETNTIYF. CDR3 sequence (DNA): TGTGCCAGCAGCTTAGAAACGAACACCATATATTTT. The full variable domain, rest sourced from reference TRBV13 and TRBJ1-3, is AAGVIQSPRHLIKEKRETATLKCYPIPRHDTVYWYQQGPGQDPQFLISFYEKMQSDKGSIPDRFSAQQFSDYHSELNMSSLELGDSALYFCASSLETNTIYFGEGSWLTVV.

Note on this clone: This CDR3 is also generated by other DNA sequences in the sample. The V and J genes are TRBV5-1 and TRBJ1-1; 9 bases match TRBD1. Per germline, CDR1 SGHRS and CDR2 YFSETQ. V lost 0 bases and J lost 5; bases outside the gene matches: 5. The CDR3 spans 15 residues. CDR3 loop: CASSLASGQGTEAFF. For the CDR3, the DNA is TGCGCCAGCAGCTTGGCCTCGGGACAGGGAACTGAAGCTTTCTTT.

CDR3 DNA sequence: TGTGCCAGCAGCTTAGGCCCGGACACTTCTGAAGCTTTCTTT. Residues: CASSLGPDTSEAFF. The chain has TRBV7-8 and TRBJ1-1, with a tentative D call TRBD1 (5 bases). CDR1 SGHVS and CDR2 FQNEAQ come from the germline V gene. The CDR3 covers 14 residues. Trimming left V 1 base short and J 6 bases short, with 12 bases between.

The chain has TRBV5-6 and TRBJ1-3; D remains unclear. This CDR3 comprises 13 residues. Germline CDR1 and CDR2: SGHDT and YYEEEE. V was cut by 0 bases and J by 7 bases, with 8 bases left in between. For the CDR3, the DNA is TGTGCCAGCAGCTTGGATATTGGCAACACCATATATTTT. Translated, it gives CASSLDIGNTIYF.

With regard to this clone: The DNA is omitted, as the CDR3 cannot be located on it reliably, and the CDR3 follows TCRdb's listing. The chain has TRBV19 and TRBJ1-4. Ends included, the CDR3 has 16 residues. CDR1 is LNHDA, CDR2 SQIVND, per germline (reference sequence). The CDR3 here is CASSILAVTNNEKLFF.

This chain links TRBV12-5 with TRBJ2-5; D remains unclear. The CDR3 runs 12 residues. Looked up from germline, CDR1 is LGHNT and CDR2 is FRNRAP. Trimming removed 0 bases at V and 5 bases at J, with 4 bases between. The CDR3 DNA reads TGTGCTAGTGGTTTGGTGTGGGAGACCCAGTACTTC. Protein: CASGLVWETQYF.

The rearrangement joins TRBV6-1 to TRBJ1-5, with D tentatively TRBD1 (5 bases). The CDR3 sequence is 15 residues long. In germline, CDR1 is MNHNS, CDR2 SASEGT. V gave up 0 bases and J gave up 4 bases, with 10 bases separating them. The CDR3, as DNA: TGTGCCAGCAGTGAAGCGGGGCAGCAAAATCAGCCCCAGCATTTT. It specifies CASSEAGQQNQPQHF.

V gene TRBV5-5 combines with J gene TRBJ2-2; D is undetermined. The length of the CDR3 is 12 residues. Germline CDR1 is SGHKS and CDR2 is YYEKEE (reference sequence). The V end was cut by 4 bases, the J end by 5 bases, with 6 bases between. The CDR3 protein is CASSIGTGELFF. CDR3 in DNA: TGTGCCAGCAGCATAGGGACCGGGGAGCTGTTTTTT.

V is TRBV19 and J is TRBJ2-6; D ambiguous. V lost 3 bases, J lost 4 bases, and 16 bases lay in between. The germline gives CDR1 LNHDA, CDR2 SQIVND (reference sequence). This CDR3 has 17 residues. The CDR3 DNA follows: TGTGCCAGTAGTATTTCAGTGGCGAGATCAGGGGCCAACGTCCTGACTTTC. Amino acid sequence: CASSISVARSGANVLTF.

The rearrangement joins TRBV7-3 to TRBJ1-6, with D hard to call. Germline V lookup: CDR1 SGHTA, CDR2 FQGTGA. The CDR3 loop spans 14 amino acids. Trimming pared 3 bases from V and 9 bases from J, leaving 12 bases between. The CDR3: CASSFMGTSSPLHF. For the CDR3, the DNA is TGTGCCAGCAGCTTTATGGGAACAAGTTCACCCCTCCACTTT. The full variable domain, rest sourced from reference TRBV7-3 and TRBJ1-6, is GAGVSQTPSNKVTEKGKYVELRCDPISGHTALYWYRQSLGQGPEFLIYFQGTGAADDSGLPNDRFFAVRPEGSVSTLKIQRTERGDSAVYLCASSFMGTSSPLHFGNGTRLTVT.

The rearrangement links TRBV4-1 to TRBJ1-1, with D tentatively TRBD1 (5 bases). This CDR3 is built from 15 residues. Germline lookup yields CDR1 MGHRA and CDR2 YSYEKL. The V gene lost 3 bases and the J gene lost 5 bases, with 16 bases spanning the gap. The CDR3 protein is CASSHNRDPRTEAFF. Written as DNA, the CDR3 is TGCGCCAGCAGCCATAACCGGGACCCGAGGACTGAAGCTTTCTTT.